This TCR beta chain was captured in a study of blood T cell repertoires in COVID-19. Study context: Acute and convalescent COVID-19 samples came from the United States, Italy and Spain. The cDNA or gDNA used as material had been derived from T cells, B-cell-depleted T cells, or PBMCs.

Germline values: CDR1 SGDLS, CDR2 YYNGEE. The CDR3 runs to 14 residues. Trimming shortened V by 0 bases and J by 5 bases, and 12 bases separated the two germline ends. In the authors' workflow: Cell counts per sample came from amplifying reference gene primers. The protocol was immunoSEQ multiplex PCR, while the TCRdb copy is restricted to in-frame clones and leaves out a portion. For V, J and clone size, that table is used; D and trimming come from the DNA. The sample contains some 150,000 clones, roughly 82% of which appear only once. The sample comprised peripheral blood. This receptor was taken from a woman between 50 and 59 years old with acute or convalescent COVID-19. The chain employs TRBV9 and TRBJ2-7, with D maybe TRBD1 (6 bases). The CDR3 reads CASSVENRVHEQYF. For the CDR3, the DNA is TGTGCCAGCAGCGTAGAGAACAGGGTACACGAGCAGTACTTC.